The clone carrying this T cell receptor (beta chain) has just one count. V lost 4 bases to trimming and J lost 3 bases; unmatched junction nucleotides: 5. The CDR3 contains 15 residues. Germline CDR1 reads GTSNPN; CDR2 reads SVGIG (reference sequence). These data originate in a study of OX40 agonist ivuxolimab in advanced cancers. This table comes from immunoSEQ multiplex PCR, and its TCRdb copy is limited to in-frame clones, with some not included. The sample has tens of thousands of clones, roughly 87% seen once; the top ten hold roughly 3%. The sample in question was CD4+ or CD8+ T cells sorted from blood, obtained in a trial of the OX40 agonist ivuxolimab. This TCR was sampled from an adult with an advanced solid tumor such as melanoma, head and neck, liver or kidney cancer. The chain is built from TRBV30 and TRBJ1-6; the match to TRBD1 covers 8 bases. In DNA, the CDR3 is TGTGCCTGGATAGGACAGGGCGGCTATAATTCACCCCTCCACTTT. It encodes CAWIGQGGYNSPLHF.